This T cell receptor (beta chain) was sequenced in a study of metastatic and nonmetastatic thyroid tumors. Study-level information: A comparison of repertoires was made across blood and tumor or nodule tissue from malignant and benign thyroid patients.

General study points: Relative to benign nodules, malignant thyroid tumors were reportedly characterized by significantly elevated TCR beta diversity in blood and tumor.

This clone was seen at least ten times. Its antigen is unknown. The germline V gene encodes CDR1 MNHNS and CDR2 SASEGT. V was pared by 5 bases and J by 3 bases, with 10 bases between. The CDR3 spans 13 residues. No treatment of any kind had been given to any patient before thyroid surgery. Original processing methods: The authors used CDR3 differences across clinicopathological groups to build a distant-metastasis classifier for papillary thyroid cancer. TCRdb reanalyzed the PCR reads with MiXCR. The V and J calls shown here were made by TCRdb, not taken from the authors' results. Among roughly 65,000 clones listed, 14% were seen once.

The TCR originated in a male donor with papillary thyroid cancer or a benign thyroid nodule (not recorded which). Some clones in this sample may be carry-over from other donors' samples. The specimen sequenced was blood. The rearrangement uses TRBV6-1 and TRBJ1-2; no definite D call. Written as DNA, the CDR3 is TGTGCCAGCAGTTCACAGATCTACTATGGCTACACCTTC. It specifies CASSSQIYYGYTF.